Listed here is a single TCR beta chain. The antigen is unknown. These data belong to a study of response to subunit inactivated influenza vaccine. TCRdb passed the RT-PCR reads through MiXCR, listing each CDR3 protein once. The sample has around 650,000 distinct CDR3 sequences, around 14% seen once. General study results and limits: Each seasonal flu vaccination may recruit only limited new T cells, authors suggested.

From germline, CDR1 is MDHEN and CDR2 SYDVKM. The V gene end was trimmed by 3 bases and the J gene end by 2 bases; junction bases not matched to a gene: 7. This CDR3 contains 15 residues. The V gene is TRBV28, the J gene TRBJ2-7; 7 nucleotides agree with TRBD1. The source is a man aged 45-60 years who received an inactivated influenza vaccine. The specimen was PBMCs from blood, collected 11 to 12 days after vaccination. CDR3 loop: CASSLGDRIPYEQYF. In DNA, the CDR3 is TGTGCCAGCAGTTTGGGGGACAGAATTCCCTACGAGCAGTACTTC.